Each of the 8 T cell receptor beta chains below was sequenced from the same sample in a study of cytomegalovirus exposure and HLA in healthy donors. It was with 60 Vbeta and 13 Jbeta primers that the PCR ran. Profiling relied on immunoSEQ multiplex PCR, and the TCRdb table lists in-frame clones only, not all of them. In total, the table holds around 150,000 clones. Sequencing input: PBMCs. The receptors here all came from a man in his forties or fifties in good health and CMV-seronegative.

The rearrangement joins TRBV18 to TRBJ2-7, with a tentative D call TRBD1 (6 bases). This CDR3 is 14 amino acids long. CDR1 and CDR2 from the germline V gene are KGHSH and LQKENI. Trimming removed 3 bases at V and 4 bases at J, with 13 bases between. The CDR3 region is CASSPNGRGYEQYF. The CDR3 coding sequence is TGTGCCAGCTCACCGAATGGCAGGGGTTACGAGCAGTACTTC.

J is TRBJ1-3 and V is TRBV9, with 7 bases fitting TRBD1. The V gene's germline CDR1 is SGDLS and CDR2 YYNGEE. CDR3 length: 15 residues. V shed 3 bases and J 8 bases; nucleotides not matched to a gene: 11. CDR3 sequence reads: CASSALGTVGDTIYF. CDR3 sequence (DNA): TGTGCCAGCAGCGCCCTCGGGACAGTTGGGGACACCATATATTTT.

This chain connects TRBV6-5 to TRBJ1-2; D might be TRBD1 (6 bases). Trimming took off 10 bases at V and 1 base at J, with 16 bases between the two ends. This CDR3 spans 14 amino acids. The germline V gene has CDR1 MNHEY and CDR2 SVGAGI. DNA for the CDR3: TGTGCCATTCGAAGGGGGGGATTTAACTATGGCTACACCTTC. Amino acid sequence: CAIRRGGFNYGYTF.

The rearrangement uses TRBV5-6 and TRBJ1-6, with 9 bases lining up with TRBD1. Unmatched junction bases numbered 6, after V lost 4 bases and J lost 10 bases. Germline V gene data show CDR1 as SGHDT and CDR2 as YYEEEE. The CDR3 loop spans 14 amino acids. The CDR3 nucleotides are TGTGCCAGCAGCCGGGACAGGGTAGTGTCACCCCTCCACTTT. It is translated as CASSRDRVVSPLHF.

The chain combines TRBV10-3 with TRBJ2-7; D is possibly TRBD1 (5 bases). CDR3 size: 13 residues. CDR1 is ENHRY and CDR2 is SYGVKD in the germline V gene. With 3 bases removed from V and 2 bases from J, the gap between germline ends came to 8 bases. For the CDR3, the DNA is TGTGCCATCAGTGACCCGGACACCTACGAGCAGTACTTC. It codes for CAISDPDTYEQYF.

The genes are TRBV5-1 and TRBJ2-5; TRBD1 matches at 8 bases. Germline V CDR1 and CDR2: SGHRS, YFSETQ. Trimming at V came to 1 base and at J to 5 bases, leaving 7 bases not matched to a gene. This CDR3 is built from 15 residues. CDR3 DNA sequence: TGCGCCAGCAGCTTGAGCGCAGGGGGCACGGAGACCCAGTACTTC. This sequence encodes CASSLSAGGTETQYF.

This chain connects TRBV5-1 to TRBJ2-3; TRBD1 agrees at 8 bases. The CDR3 totals 17 residues. Germline assignment: CDR1 SGHRS and CDR2 YFSETQ. Losses at the gene ends were 3 bases for V and 0 bases for J; bases not matched to a gene: 9. The DNA of the CDR3 is TGCGCCAGCAGCTGGCCCATAACAGGGGGTAGCACAGATACGCAGTATTTT. Translated: CASSWPITGGSTDTQYF. Full variable domain (rest looked up from reference TRBV5-1 and TRBJ2-3): KAGVTQTPRYLIKTRGQQVTLSCSPISGHRSVSWYQQTPGQGLQFLFEYFSETQRNKGNFPGRFSGRQFSNSRSEMNVSTLELGDSALYLCASSWPITGGSTDTQYFGPGTRLTVL.

The chain links TRBV5-6 to TRBJ1-1; 12 nucleotides align to TRBD1. Germline CDR1 is SGHDT and CDR2 is YYEEEE. The J segment lost 0 bases and the V segment lost 2 bases, leaving 5 bases of the junction unmatched. The CDR3 is 17 residues long. CDR3 nucleotides: TGTGCCAGCAGCTTTCTCCGGGACAGGGGGCTGAACACTGAAGCTTTCTTT. Its protein is CASSFLRDRGLNTEAFF.